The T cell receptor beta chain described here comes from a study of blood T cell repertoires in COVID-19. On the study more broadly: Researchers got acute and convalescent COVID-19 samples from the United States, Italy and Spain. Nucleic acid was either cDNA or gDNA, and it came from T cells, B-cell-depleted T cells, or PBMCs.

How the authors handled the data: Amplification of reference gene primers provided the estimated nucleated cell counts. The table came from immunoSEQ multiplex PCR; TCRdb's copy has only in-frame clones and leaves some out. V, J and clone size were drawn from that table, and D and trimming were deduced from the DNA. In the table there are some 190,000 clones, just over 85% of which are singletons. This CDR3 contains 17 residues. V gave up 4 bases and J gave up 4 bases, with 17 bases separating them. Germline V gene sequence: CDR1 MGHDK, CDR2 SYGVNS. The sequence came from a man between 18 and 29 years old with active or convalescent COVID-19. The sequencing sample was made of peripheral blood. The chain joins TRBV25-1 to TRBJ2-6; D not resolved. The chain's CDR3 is CASSGLSALRGANVLTF. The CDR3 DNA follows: TGTGCCAGCAGTGGTTTGTCAGCGCTTAGGGGGGCCAACGTCCTGACTTTC.